A single sample is the source of the 31 T cell receptor beta chains below, sequenced in a study of CD8+ T cells in alopecia areata (dated by TCRdb to 2016 to 2018). The library was obtained by the immunoSEQ multiplex PCR assay. RNA was extracted from all samples and reverse transcribed into cDNA, which served as template for TCR sequencing. TCRdb retrieved this table from immuneACCESS and kept in-frame rearrangements only. Not all clones are present; in checked studies, unresolved V genes account for under half, and no reason is known for the remainder. The sample table shows roughly 250,000 clones, and roughly 69% are seen once. The top ten constitute more than 0.95% of the sample. Interpreted using the paper, the time point label stands for: baseline before oral tofacitinib. The specimen comprised CD4+ T cells sorted from blood, sampled at week 0. These receptors were taken from a human donor with alopecia areata.

The rearrangement joins TRBV2 to TRBJ2-6; D possibly matches TRBD1 or TRBD2 (6 bases each). The CDR3 sequence is 15 residues long. Trimming removed 6 bases from V and 2 bases from J, with 11 bases in between. Germline V lookup: CDR1 SNHLY, CDR2 FYNNEI. CDR3 DNA sequence: TGTGCCAGCAGCCTAGGGGGGCCTGGGGCCAACGTCCTGACTTTC. Translated, it gives CASSLGGPGANVLTF.

This rearrangement joins TRBV5-1 to TRBJ1-4; D call uncertain. Germline-derived CDR1 and CDR2 are SGHRS and YFSETQ. This CDR3 is built from 15 residues. Trimming stripped 0 bases from V and 4 bases from J, with 10 bases between. DNA of the CDR3: TGCGCCAGCAGCTTGGAATTGGGGATTAATGAAAAACTGTTTTTT. Amino acid sequence: CASSLELGINEKLFF.

This rearrangement joins TRBV30 to TRBJ2-5; D is unresolved. Germline CDR1 reads GTSNPN; CDR2 reads SVGIG (reference sequence). There are 11 residues in the CDR3. Trimming shortened V by 5 bases and J by 2 bases, and 6 bases separated the two germline ends. In DNA, the CDR3 is TGTGCCTGGGCGAATCAAGAGACCCAGTACTTC. It codes for CAWANQETQYF. Filled out from reference TRBV30 and TRBJ2-5, the complete variable domain reads SQTIHQWPATLVQPVGSPLSLECTVEGTSNPNLYWYRQAAGRGLQLLFYSVGIGQISSEVPQNLSASRPQDRQFILSSKKLLLSDSGFYLCAWANQETQYFGPGTRLLVL.

V gene TRBV25-1 combines with J gene TRBJ1-4, with D unresolved. Germline V gene sequence: CDR1 MGHDK, CDR2 SYGVNS. This CDR3 contains 16 residues. V dropped 4 bases and J dropped 7 bases, with 19 bases sitting between them. The DNA for the CDR3 is TGTGCCAGCAGTGGAGGCGATCACGGGCGTGGTGAAAAACTGTTTTTT. Translated: CASSGGDHGRGEKLFF.

This clone was found a few times. The chain is built from TRBV5-6 and TRBJ2-5; D is possibly TRBD1 (6 bases). Trimming took 5 bases from V and 1 from J, leaving 9 bases between them. The CDR3 sequence is 13 residues long. Germline values: CDR1 SGHDT, CDR2 YYEEEE. The CDR3 DNA sequence: TGTGCCAGCAGTGGGGGCAGCCAAGAGACCCAGTACTTC. Its translation is CASSGGSQETQYF.

This rearrangement joins TRBV15 to TRBJ2-5; 7 bases fit TRBD1. Per the germline V gene, CDR1 is LNHNV and CDR2 is YYDKDF (reference sequence). After removal of 1 base from V and 5 bases from J, the junction contained 13 bases not matched to a gene. This CDR3 contains 17 residues. The CDR3 sequence is CATSRGRLGQNRETQYF. Written as DNA, the CDR3 is TGTGCCACCAGCAGAGGCCGATTGGGACAGAACCGGGAGACCCAGTACTTC.

CDR3 in DNA: TGTGCCATCAGCCCACAGGGTATGGCCGAGACCCAGTACTTC. Translated: CAISPQGMAETQYF. The rearrangement uses TRBV10-3 and TRBJ2-5, with a tentative D call TRBD1 (6 bases). This CDR3 contains 14 residues. Germline V gene lookup returns CDR1 ENHRY and CDR2 SYGVKD. V lost 6 bases and J lost 5, with 16 bases in between.

The chain joins TRBV25-1 to TRBJ1-1; 8 nucleotides agree with TRBD1. The CDR3 loop spans 14 amino acids. Trimming removed 7 bases from V and 2 bases from J; junction bases left unmatched: 6. CDR1 MGHDK and CDR2 SYGVNS come from the germline V gene. The CDR3 DNA reads TGTGCCAGCACCCTCGGACAGGGAAACACTGAAGCTTTCTTT. Protein product: CASTLGQGNTEAFF.

The V call is TRBV27, the J call TRBJ2-3, with D tentatively TRBD1 or TRBD2 (6 bases each). CDR3 length: 13 amino acids. The ends were cut back, 6 bases at V and 4 bases at J, with 11 bases in the middle. Per germline, CDR1 MNHEY and CDR2 SMNVEV (reference sequence). CDR3 nucleotides: TGTGCCAGCAGCCCTAGGGGGGCAGATACGCAGTATTTT. It codes for CASSPRGADTQYF.

V usage is TRBV7-2 and J usage is TRBJ1-2; TRBD1 might be the D (5 bases). Trimming cost V 1 base and J 0 bases, with 12 bases left between them. This CDR3 region has 16 residues. Germline CDR1 reads SGHTA; CDR2 reads FQGNSA. The CDR3 loop is CASSLVAGHANYGYTF. The CDR3 DNA reads TGTGCCAGCAGCTTAGTAGCAGGGCATGCTAACTATGGCTACACCTTC.

The rearrangement links TRBV5-1 to TRBJ1-2; TRBD1 aligns across 8 bases. CDR1 and CDR2 from the germline V gene are SGHRS and YFSETQ. After removal of 2 bases from V and 4 bases from J, the junction contained 7 bases not matched to a gene. The CDR3 spans 15 residues. The CDR3: CASSLLGTGLYGYTF. The CDR3 DNA is TGCGCCAGCAGCTTACTTGGGACAGGACTCTATGGCTACACCTTC. Filled out from reference TRBV5-1 and TRBJ1-2, the complete variable domain reads KAGVTQTPRYLIKTRGQQVTLSCSPISGHRSVSWYQQTPGQGLQFLFEYFSETQRNKGNFPGRFSGRQFSNSRSEMNVSTLELGDSALYLCASSLLGTGLYGYTFGSGTRLTVV.

The table lists this clone with a count of one. This sequence joins TRBV6-6 and TRBJ1-1; D remains unclear. Trimming took off 7 bases at V and 1 base at J, with 4 bases between the two ends. There are 11 residues in the CDR3. Germline CDR1 is MNHNY and CDR2 is SVGAGI (reference sequence). CDR3 DNA sequence: TGTGCCAGCACCCGGAACACTGAAGCTTTCTTT. Amino acid sequence: CASTRNTEAFF.

The V gene is TRBV6-5, the J gene TRBJ2-5; D gene ambiguous. In germline, CDR1 is MNHEY, CDR2 SVGAGI. This CDR3 region has 13 residues. The V gene lost 7 bases and the J gene lost 2 bases, with 11 bases spanning the gap. This chain's CDR3 is CASTPAPQETQYF. CDR3 coding DNA: TGTGCCAGCACCCCAGCGCCTCAAGAGACCCAGTACTTC.

J is TRBJ2-5 and V is TRBV5-4; D unresolved. V shed 1 base and J shed 4 bases, with 11 bases lying between them. Germline V gene data show CDR1 as SGHNT and CDR2 as YYREEE (reference sequence). This CDR3 is 14 amino acids long. The CDR3 coding sequence is TGTGCCAGCAGCTTGATGGCCGATGGAGAGACCCAGTACTTC. Amino acids: CASSLMADGETQYF.

The V and J genes are TRBV7-9 and TRBJ1-1; maybe TRBD1 (6 bases). Deletions cut 7 bases from V and 0 bases from J, with 15 bases between. This CDR3 comprises 15 residues. Germline-derived CDR1 and CDR2 are SEHNR and FQNEAQ (reference sequence). CDR3 in amino acids: CASTQGLAVNTEAFF. The CDR3 nucleotides read TGTGCCAGCACCCAGGGGTTGGCGGTGAACACTGAAGCTTTCTTT.

This rearrangement joins TRBV5-1 to TRBJ2-7; no definite D call. Germline V lookup: CDR1 SGHRS, CDR2 YFSETQ. The CDR3 covers 13 residues. The germline V and J ends were trimmed by 0 bases and 6 bases, with 10 bases remaining between them. In DNA form, the CDR3 reads TGCGCCAGCAGCTTGGACCCAGGTACCGAGCAGTACTTC. Translation gives CASSLDPGTEQYF. Variable domain in full (rest from reference TRBV5-1 and TRBJ2-7): KAGVTQTPRYLIKTRGQQVTLSCSPISGHRSVSWYQQTPGQGLQFLFEYFSETQRNKGNFPGRFSGRQFSNSRSEMNVSTLELGDSALYLCASSLDPGTEQYFGPGTRLTVT.

This chain connects TRBV29-1 to TRBJ1-2, with D perhaps TRBD1 (5 bases). There are 11 residues in the CDR3. Germline CDR1 SQVTM, CDR2 ANQGSEA. Trimming stripped 4 bases from V and 8 bases from J, with 11 bases between. Here the CDR3 DNA reads TGCAGCGTTGCTCAGGGTCTCGGCTACACCTTC. Its translation is CSVAQGLGYTF.

Regarding this clone: Other DNA sequences within the sample encode an identical CDR3. The V gene is TRBV6-5, the J gene TRBJ1-5; tentative D call: TRBD1 (5 bases). Looked up from germline, CDR1 is MNHEY and CDR2 is SVGAGI. Trimming took 0 bases from V and 5 from J, leaving 8 bases between them. The CDR3 extends over 14 amino acids. The CDR3 spells CASSYSGGDQPQHF. The CDR3 bases are TGTGCCAGCAGTTACTCTGGAGGGGATCAGCCCCAGCATTTT.

The chain is built from TRBV7-2 and TRBJ1-2, with 7 bases lining up with TRBD1. Germline-derived CDR1 and CDR2 are SGHTA and FQGNSA. Trimming took 5 bases from V and 8 from J; bases not matched to a gene: 8. The CDR3 has 13 residues. The CDR3 loop is CASSPRRGQGYTF. CDR3 sequence (DNA): TGTGCCAGCAGCCCGAGAAGGGGGCAAGGCTACACCTTC. Variable domain in full (rest from reference TRBV7-2 and TRBJ1-2): GAGVSQSPSNKVTEKGKDVELRCDPISGHTALYWYRQSLGQGLEFLIYFQGNSAPDKSGLPSDRFSAERTGGSVSTLTIQRTQQEDSAVYLCASSPRRGQGYTFGSGTRLTVV.

The chain carries TRBV5-6 and TRBJ2-7; 9 bases line up with TRBD2. The CDR3 is made up of 15 amino acids. J gave up 2 bases and V 4 bases, and 7 bases lay outside the gene matches. Germline V gene lookup returns CDR1 SGHDT and CDR2 YYEEEE. CDR3 residues: CASSRVAGVTYEQYF. The DNA of the CDR3 is TGTGCCAGCAGCAGGGTAGCGGGAGTTACCTACGAGCAGTACTTC.

The rearrangement uses TRBV25-1 and TRBJ2-3; D call uncertain. The CDR3 is made up of 12 amino acids. Germline V lookup: CDR1 MGHDK, CDR2 SYGVNS. Trimming took off 0 bases at V and 4 bases at J, with 2 bases between the two ends. The CDR3 DNA follows: TGTGCCAGCAGTGAATATCCAGATACGCAGTATTTT. Translated: CASSEYPDTQYF.

Regarding this clone: Other DNA sequences from this sample encode an identical CDR3 as well. This chain joins TRBV7-9 and TRBJ1-1; 9 bases fit TRBD1. CDR3 size: 13 residues. The germline V gene has CDR1 SEHNR and CDR2 FQNEAQ (reference sequence). The V gene end was trimmed by 5 bases and the J gene end by 4 bases; junction bases not matched to a gene: 2. The CDR3 here is CASSRQGGTEAFF. In DNA, the CDR3 is TGTGCCAGCAGCCGACAGGGGGGCACTGAAGCTTTCTTT.

This clone was seen more than once but under ten times. J is TRBJ1-2 and V is TRBV7-2; no definite D call. The CDR3 runs to 13 residues. The V and J ends lost 6 bases and 3 bases respectively, with 11 bases between them. CDR1 and CDR2 from the germline V gene are SGHTA and FQGNSA. CDR3 residues: CASSTTMHYGYTF. The DNA for the CDR3 is TGTGCCAGCAGTACGACCATGCACTATGGCTACACCTTC.

The rearrangement uses TRBV14 and TRBJ1-1; D possibly corresponds to TRBD1 (5 bases). Trimming took 1 base from V and 1 from J, leaving 7 bases between them. This CDR3 spans 14 amino acids. The germline CDR1 and CDR2 sequences are SGHDN and FVKESK. CDR3 loop: CASSQVTGNTEAFF. The CDR3 DNA follows: TGTGCCAGCAGCCAAGTAACAGGGAACACTGAAGCTTTCTTT.

This chain joins TRBV10-3 and TRBJ2-3; 7 bases map to TRBD2. Trimming removed 4 bases from V and 9 bases from J; junction bases left unmatched: 13. Germline CDR1 reads ENHRY; CDR2 reads SYGVKD. The CDR3 length is 15 residues. The CDR3 DNA reads as TGTGCCATCAGTGCCGGACTAGGTGGGGCCCTCACGCAGTATTTT. This encodes CAISAGLGGALTQYF.

The chain carries TRBV15 and TRBJ2-5; D is undetermined. Germline CDR1 LNHNV, CDR2 YYDKDF (reference sequence). The CDR3 is 12 residues long. V was trimmed by 4 bases and J by 5 bases, leaving 8 bases between them. CDR3 sequence reads: CATSTRAETQYF. The CDR3 DNA follows: TGTGCCACCAGCACAAGGGCGGAGACCCAGTACTTC.

The chain carries TRBV4-3 and TRBJ2-7, with 7 bases fitting TRBD1. Germline V gene data show CDR1 as LGHNA and CDR2 as YSLEER. With V trimmed by 4 bases and J by 1 base, 7 bases remained unmatched. This CDR3 spans 15 amino acids. This CDR3 is CASSRTGDPSYEQYF. The DNA for the CDR3 is TGCGCCAGCAGCCGCACAGGGGACCCGTCCTACGAGCAGTACTTC.

This clone was detected only a few times. The genes are TRBV4-1 and TRBJ1-2; a possible D gene is TRBD1 (5 bases). Germline CDR1 and CDR2: MGHRA and YSYEKL. Trimming shortened V by 0 bases and J by 3 bases, and 11 bases separated the two germline ends. There are 15 residues in the CDR3. The CDR3 DNA follows: TGCGCCAGCAGCCAAGAGGCAGGGAAGGACTATGGCTACACCTTC. Translation: CASSQEAGKDYGYTF.

This clone has more than one count but fewer than ten. The CDR3 nucleotides read TGTGCCAGCAGCCGATTGGGGGCGGATTCACCCCTCCACTTT. This codes for CASSRLGADSPLHF. The V call is TRBV7-9, the J call TRBJ1-6, with D maybe TRBD1 (6 bases). This CDR3 contains 14 residues. V was clipped by 5 bases and J by 8 bases, with 13 bases between them. Germline V gives CDR1 SEHNR, CDR2 FQNEAQ (reference sequence).

The V and J genes are TRBV27 and TRBJ2-1; 9 bases agree with TRBD1. Germline V gene data show CDR1 as MNHEY and CDR2 as SMNVEV (reference sequence). The J segment lost 5 bases and the V segment lost 6 bases, leaving 5 bases of the junction unmatched. This CDR3 region has 14 residues. CDR3 protein: CASSQDRGHNEQFF. CDR3 nucleotides: TGTGCCAGCAGCCAGGACAGGGGTCACAATGAGCAGTTCTTC.

This rearrangement joins TRBV9 to TRBJ1-6; tentative D call: TRBD1 (5 bases). Looked up from germline, CDR1 is SGDLS and CDR2 is YYNGEE. The CDR3 spans 17 residues. V was pared by 3 bases and J by 0 bases, with 13 bases between. CDR3 loop: CASSGLGTSSYNSPLHF. Here the CDR3 DNA reads TGTGCCAGCAGCGGACTGGGGACGAGCTCCTATAATTCACCCCTCCACTTT.